The present entry profiles one TCR beta chain with its context. The antigen it binds to is not known. Per-nucleotide qualities are absent, and no much larger clonotype sits a single base away. This sample stems from a study of T-cell memory formation after mild COVID-19 (dated by TCRdb to the early 2020s). Background for the entire study: TCR sequence clusters from the two donors were largely donor specific. Two young, previously healthy adult volunteers made up the cohort, one male and one female. T-cell clones expanding and contracting after mild COVID-19 in two donors were tracked by longitudinal TCRalpha and TCRbeta repertoire sequencing. Results and caveats for the whole study, not just this receptor: Balanced CD4/CD8 phenotypes were observed for clones contracting from day 15 to 85, whereas a bias towards CD4+ was observed for a second wave of clones expanding from day 15 to 37. Whether the second-wave clones peaking on day 37 were SARS-CoV-2 specific was not confirmed. Only a couple of mild cases were covered by the study, and larger cohorts that include severe cases with pre-infection samples were considered necessary. Some responding clones were detected in pre-infection memory, suggesting pre-existing cross-reactive memory T cells joined the SARS-CoV-2 response. Contracting CD4+ clones were found mainly in CM and EM memory subsets, while CD8+ clones were enriched in EMRA.

From its cysteine to its phenylalanine, the CDR3 spans 18 amino acids. Only the CDR3 portion is preserved as DNA: 54 bases, with reading frame beginning at the first base. For this chain, trimming is 5 bases at the V end and 6 bases at the J end, and the number of junction bases without a gene match is 16. CDR1 MGHRA and CDR2 YSYEKL were looked up in the germline V gene. Reads for this sample came from an Illumina NovaSeq 6000. TCRalpha and TCRbeta cDNA libraries were built by 5'RACE with constant-segment primers, adding sample barcodes and unique molecular identifiers. Trizol reagent was used to extract RNA from every sample. Library amplification was performed in two PCR steps, and a second sample barcode and Illumina TruSeq adapters were introduced in the second step. Sequencing of the libraries was done on an Illumina NovaSeq, producing 2 x 150 bp paired-end reads. Turning to the authors' computational methods: The reads were demultiplexed and collapsed into UMI-guided consensus sequences using migec v1.2.7. Using mixcr v2.1.11, UMI consensuses were aligned to TRA and TRB V and J templates and then assembled into clonotypes. Expanded or contracted clonotypes were those called significant by both edgeR and NoisET, with noise models trained on biological replicates. For edgeR calls, a false discovery rate-adjusted p below 0.01 and a log2 fold-change threshold of 1 were applied. PCA with hierarchical clustering of max-normalized trajectories of the 1000 most abundant clonotypes was used as exploratory dynamics analysis. Separately sequenced CD4+ and CD8+ repertoires were used to assign a CD4 or CD8 phenotype to each responding clone. TCRdb redid the processing of the public reads, applying fastp at Q25 and MiXCR, and retained in-frame beta chains. When rows share a CDR3 protein, they turn into one entry using the most common DNA and genes. The V and J calls shown here were made by TCRdb, not taken from the authors' results. This sample has around 340,000 distinct CDR3 sequences in its table, and 13% of those were observed once. Jointly, the top ten make up about 21% of the sample.

Ficoll-Paque density gradient centrifugation was used to isolate PBMCs. The receptor was derived from a man aged 18 to 30 who had mild COVID-19 (a few samples of this study predate the infection). The sample titles of this study are shuffled in the database, so cell type and time point are left out; the donor was told from shared clones. Specimen: PBMCs or a T cell subset sorted from them (not recorded which). The rearranged chain carries TRBV4-1 and TRBJ2-2; TRBD1 lines up with 9 middle nucleotides. This receptor has the CDR3 CASSSRIRGTGKSGELFF. The DNA reads TGCGCCAGCAGCTCTCGTATCCGTGGGACAGGGAAGTCCGGGGAGCTGTTTTTT.